The rows below give T cell receptor beta chains drawn from one sample of a study of OX40 agonist ivuxolimab in advanced cancers. Sequencing used immunoSEQ multiplex PCR; TCRdb keeps in-frame clones, though not all of them. The sample shows approximately 78,000 clones, 86% of them seen only once. Material: CD4+ or CD8+ T cells sorted from blood, obtained in a trial of the OX40 agonist ivuxolimab. Receptors originate from an adult with an advanced solid tumor such as melanoma, head and neck, liver or kidney cancer. Each CDR3 is given with its conserved first and last residue. The D gene is left open where the match is weak. Not all rows give a size; the values are once, few, many and, for expanded clones, a class.

v_gene	abundance	d_gene	j_gene	CDR3aa	CDR3nt
TRBV5-1	once	TRBD1	TRBJ1-6	CASSLEGTGRIGSPLHF	TGCGCCAGCAGCTTGGAAGGGACAGGGAGGATTGGGTCACCCCTCCACTTT
TRBV7-6	.	.	TRBJ1-1	CASSPAPRDTEAFF	TGTGCCAGCAGCCCGGCTCCTCGGGACACTGAAGCTTTCTTT
TRBV5-4	.	TRBD2	TRBJ2-3	CASSRTGLAVTWTQYF	TGTGCCAGCAGCCGAACGGGACTAGCGGTGACTTGGACGCAGTATTTT
TRBV7-8	once	TRBD2	TRBJ2-3	CASSLVPAGGAGDTQYF	TGTGCCAGCAGCTTAGTACCAGCGGGGGGGGCGGGAGATACGCAGTATTTT
TRBV9	.	TRBD1	TRBJ2-7	CASGRDSSSYEQYF	TGTGCCAGCGGCCGGGACAGTAGCTCCTACGAGCAGTACTTC
TRBV7-9	.	.	TRBJ1-1	CASLDQGGTEAFF	TGTGCCAGCCTCGATCAGGGCGGCACTGAAGCTTTCTTT
TRBV29-1	.	.	TRBJ1-2	CSVLQGFYGYTF	TGCAGCGTCCTACAGGGATTCTATGGCTACACCTTC
TRBV5-5	.	.	TRBJ1-2	CASTFGAGYTF	TGTGCCAGCACCTTTGGGGCTGGCTACACCTTC
TRBV5-1	.	TRBD1	TRBJ2-7	CASVQDRGGEQYF	TGCGCCAGCGTTCAGGACAGGGGGGGCGAGCAGTACTTC
TRBV30	.	.	TRBJ1-6	CAFRGNSPLHF	TGTGCCTTTCGGGGTAATTCACCCCTCCACTTT
TRBV30	once	.	TRBJ1-5	CACSFTQGDQPQHF	TGTGCCTGTTCATTTACACAGGGCGATCAGCCCCAGCATTTT
TRBV30	.	TRBD1	TRBJ1-6	CAWSVRGQGSSPLHF	TGTGCCTGGAGTGTACGGGGACAGGGTAGTTCACCCCTCCACTTT
TRBV6-5	.	.	TRBJ2-6	CASGPNAGANVLTF	TGTGCCAGCGGACCCAATGCTGGGGCCAACGTCCTGACTTTC
TRBV27	.	TRBD2	TRBJ2-1	CASSLGTRDNEQFF	TGTGCCAGCAGTTTAGGGACTAGAGACAATGAGCAGTTCTTC
TRBV19	.	.	TRBJ1-2	CASSIDPGQNYGYTF	TGTGCCAGTAGTATAGACCCCGGACAGAACTATGGCTACACCTTC
TRBV29-1	.	.	TRBJ1-4	CSVLEGSSNEKLFF	TGCAGCGTTCTCGAAGGGTCCTCTAATGAAAAACTGTTTTTT
TRBV19	.	.	TRBJ1-1	CASSLLGRGGNTEAFF	TGTGCCAGTAGTCTATTAGGGCGCGGGGGGAACACTGAAGCTTTCTTT
TRBV19	.	TRBD1	TRBJ1-2	CASSIAFRGQEYGYTF	TGTGCCAGTAGTATCGCCTTCCGAGGACAGGAGTATGGCTACACCTTC
TRBV30	.	TRBD1	TRBJ1-4	CAQTGGAGNEKLFF	TGTGCCCAGACAGGGGGCGCGGGTAATGAAAAACTGTTTTTT
TRBV7-2	.	.	TRBJ1-1	CASSLKGHQITEAFF	TGTGCCAGCAGCTTAAAGGGACACCAGATCACTGAAGCTTTCTTT
TRBV30	.	TRBD1	TRBJ2-5	CAWRRIGQGREETQYF	TGTGCCTGGAGAAGAATAGGACAGGGAAGGGAAGAGACCCAGTACTTC
TRBV10-2	.	TRBD1	TRBJ1-1	CASRQGMNTEAFF	TGCGCCAGCAGACAGGGGATGAACACTGAAGCTTTCTTT
TRBV5-1	.	.	TRBJ2-3	CASSWGTPNTDTQYF	TGCGCCAGCAGCTGGGGGACTCCAAACACAGATACGCAGTATTTT
TRBV4-1	few	.	TRBJ2-1	CASSQDDRDEQFF	TGCGCCAGCAGCCAAGATGATAGGGATGAGCAGTTCTTC
TRBV7-1	.	.	TRBJ1-5	CASSVGVSPQHF	TGTGCCAGCAGCGTCGGTGTCTCGCCCCAGCATTTT
TRBV19	.	.	TRBJ1-2	CASEVFSGYTF	TGTGCCAGCGAAGTGTTTTCTGGCTACACCTTC
TRBV30	.	.	TRBJ1-2	CAWSGGPALHTF	TGTGCCTGGAGTGGGGGCCCGGCGCTCCACACCTTC
TRBV5-1	.	TRBD2	TRBJ2-1	CASSHGLAGVSSYNEQFF	TGCGCCAGCAGCCATGGACTAGCGGGAGTATCTTCCTACAATGAGCAGTTCTTC
TRBV5-1	.	.	TRBJ1-1	CASSLYTKDTEAFF	TGCGCCAGCAGCTTGTATACTAAAGATACTGAAGCTTTCTTT
TRBV30	few	TRBD2	TRBJ2-3	CALSTGTSGSDTQYF	TGTGCCTTGAGTACCGGGACTAGCGGGTCAGATACGCAGTATTTT
TRBV6-1	.	TRBD1	TRBJ1-1	CASSEGVDRGLRNTEAFF	TGTGCCAGCAGTGAAGGAGTGGACAGGGGGCTCCGGAACACTGAAGCTTTCTTT
TRBV5-1	once	TRBD1	TRBJ2-5	CASSSGTGGEETQYF	TGCGCCAGCAGCTCGGGGACAGGGGGCGAAGAGACCCAGTACTTC